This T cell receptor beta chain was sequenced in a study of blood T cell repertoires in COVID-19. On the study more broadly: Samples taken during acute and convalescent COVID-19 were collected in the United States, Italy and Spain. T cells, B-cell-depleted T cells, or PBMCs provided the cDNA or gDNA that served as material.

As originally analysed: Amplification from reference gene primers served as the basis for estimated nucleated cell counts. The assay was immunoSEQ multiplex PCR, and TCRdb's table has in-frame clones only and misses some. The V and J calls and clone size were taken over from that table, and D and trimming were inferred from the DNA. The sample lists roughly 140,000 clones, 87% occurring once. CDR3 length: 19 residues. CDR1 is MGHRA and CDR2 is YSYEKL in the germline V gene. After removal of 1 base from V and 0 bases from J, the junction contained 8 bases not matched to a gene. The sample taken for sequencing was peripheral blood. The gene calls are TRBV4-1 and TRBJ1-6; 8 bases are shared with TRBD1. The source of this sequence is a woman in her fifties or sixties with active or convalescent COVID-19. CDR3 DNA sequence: TGCGCCAGCAGCCAAGGAACAGGGGGGTCGAGCTCCTATAATTCACCCCTCCACTTT. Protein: CASSQGTGGSSSYNSPLHF.